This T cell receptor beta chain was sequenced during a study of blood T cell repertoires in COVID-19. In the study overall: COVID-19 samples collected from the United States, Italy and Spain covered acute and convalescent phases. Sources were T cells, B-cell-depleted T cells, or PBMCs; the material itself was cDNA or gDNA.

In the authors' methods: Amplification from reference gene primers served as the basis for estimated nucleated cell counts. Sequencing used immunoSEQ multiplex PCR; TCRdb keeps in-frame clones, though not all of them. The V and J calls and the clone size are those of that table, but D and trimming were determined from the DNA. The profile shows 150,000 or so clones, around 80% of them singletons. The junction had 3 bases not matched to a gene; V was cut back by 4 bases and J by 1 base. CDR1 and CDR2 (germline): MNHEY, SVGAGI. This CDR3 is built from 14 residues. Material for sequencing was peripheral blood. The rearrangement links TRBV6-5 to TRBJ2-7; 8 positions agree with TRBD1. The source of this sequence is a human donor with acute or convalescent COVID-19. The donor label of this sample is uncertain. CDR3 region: CASSSTGESYEQYF. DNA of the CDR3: TGTGCCAGCAGTTCGACAGGGGAGTCCTACGAGCAGTACTTC.